A selection of T cell receptor beta chains follows, all from one sample in a study of graft-versus-host responses after intestinal transplantation. The antigens these receptors bind are not known. Profiled with immunoSEQ multiplex PCR; TCRdb holds only in-frame clones, not every one. The sample gives 90,000 to 150,000 clones, around 95% of which show up once; around 3.3% is in the top ten. The material sequenced was unstimulated CD8+ T cells sorted from spleen or lymph node cells, taken before intestinal transplant. These receptors all stem from a human donor who received an intestinal transplant. The CDR3 runs from the conserved cysteine through the conserved F or W. Fields, in order: D gene, V gene, J gene, clone size, CDR3 protein, CDR3 DNA. The D gene is left open where the match is weak. A row's size may be missing; if present it is once, few, many or a size class.

TRBD1	TRBV19	TRBJ2-7	-	CASSWTGDDEQYF	TGTGCCAGTAGTTGGACAGGGGACGACGAGCAGTACTTC
TRBD2	TRBV10-3	TRBJ2-1	few	CAISTVGSGTLNEQFF	TGTGCCATCTCGACAGTAGGTAGCGGGACCCTGAATGAGCAGTTCTTC
-	TRBV5-6	TRBJ1-1	once	CASSLRGTEAFF	TGCGCCAGCAGCTTGCGGGGGACTGAAGCTTTCTTC
-	TRBV4-1	TRBJ2-2	-	CASSHMGSTGELFF	TGCGCCAGCAGCCACATGGGTTCTACCGGGGAGCTGTTTTTT
-	TRBV5-8	TRBJ2-7	-	CASSLSPGWFAYEQYF	TGTGCCAGCAGCTTGTCTCCCGGTTGGTTCGCCTACGAGCAGTACTTC
-	TRBV7-9	TRBJ2-5	once	CASSSPQADQETQYF	TGTGCCAGCAGCTCACCCCAGGCGGACCAAGAGACCCAGTACTTC
-	TRBV29-1	TRBJ2-7	-	CSVEEYTDYEQYF	TGCAGCGTTGAAGAATACACGGACTACGAGCAGTACTTC
-	TRBV7-6	TRBJ1-5	-	CASSLASNQPQHF	TGTGCCAGCAGCTTAGCTAGCAATCAGCCCCAGCATTTT
-	TRBV6-1	TRBJ2-7	-	CASSEAGALSYEQYF	TGTGCCAGCAGTGAGGCTGGGGCCCTATCCTACGAGCAGTACTTC
TRBD1	TRBV28	TRBJ2-3	-	CASIRTGSTDTQYF	TGTGCCAGCATTCGGACAGGAAGCACAGATACGCAGTATTTT
TRBD2	TRBV19	TRBJ2-3	-	CASSMVAGRTDTQYF	TGTGCCAGTAGTATGGTAGCGGGCCGCACAGATACGCAGTATTTT
-	TRBV10-2	TRBJ2-1	-	CASSDGWDEQFF	TGCGCCAGCAGTGACGGGTGGGATGAGCAGTTCTTC
TRBD2	TRBV7-2	TRBJ2-2	-	CASSLTSGATGELFF	TGTGCCAGCAGCTTGACTAGCGGGGCCACCGGGGAGCTGTTTTTT
-	TRBV6-5	TRBJ2-1	-	CASSYNAPRSYNEQFF	TGTGCCAGCAGTTACAATGCTCCCCGCTCCTACAATGAGCAGTTCTTC
-	TRBV9	TRBJ1-2	-	CASSGGQIIANYGYTF	TGTGCCAGCAGCGGAGGACAGATTATAGCTAACTATGGCTACACCTTC
TRBD1	TRBV6-1	TRBJ2-2	-	CEPDRGRVDTGELFF	TGTGAGCCGGACAGGGGGCGGGTGGACACCGGGGAGCTGTTTTTT
-	TRBV5-6	TRBJ2-7	-	CASSLTSLGHEQYF	TGTGCCAGCAGCTTGACGTCCCTGGGCCACGAGCAGTACTTC
-	TRBV4-3	TRBJ2-7	-	CASSQGDLDYEQYF	TGCGCCAGCAGCCAAGGGGATCTCGACTACGAGCAGTACTTC
-	TRBV6-5	TRBJ2-1	-	CASSYADNEQFF	TGTGCCAGCAGTTACGCGGACAATGAGCAGTTCTTC
TRBD1	TRBV27	TRBJ2-3	-	CASSYSLGTASTDTQYF	TGTGCCAGCAGTTATTCCTTAGGGACAGCTAGCACAGATACGCAGTATTTT
-	TRBV4-3	TRBJ2-6	-	CASSQEPGPPGANVLTF	TGCGCCAGCAGCCAAGAACCGGGGCCCCCTGGGGCCAACGTCCTGACTTTC
-	TRBV28	TRBJ1-2	-	CASSPTRGLGYGYTF	TGTGCCAGCAGTCCAACCCGGGGGTTGGGGTATGGCTACACCTTC
-	TRBV5-4	TRBJ2-4	-	CASSLAAGKGAKNIQYF	TGTGCCAGCAGCTTGGCGGCCGGGAAGGGAGCCAAAAACATTCAGTACTTC
-	TRBV5-4	TRBJ1-2	-	CASSRVPPGALYGYTF	TGTGCCAGCAGCCGGGTACCTCCCGGGGCCCTTTATGGCTACACCTTC
TRBD1	TRBV23-1	TRBJ2-7	-	CASRRTGLRLGYEQYF	TGCGCCAGCAGACGGACAGGCCTGCGTTTAGGGTACGAGCAGTACTTC
TRBD2	TRBV4-1	TRBJ2-1	-	CASSPGLAGGGEQFF	TGCGCCAGCAGCCCGGGACTAGCGGGTGGGGGTGAGCAGTTCTTC
TRBD1	TRBV6-4	TRBJ1-2	-	CASSPGTGDYGYTF	TGTGCCAGCAGTCCCGGGACAGGGGACTATGGCTACACCTTC
-	TRBV4-1	TRBJ2-7	-	CASSQAASFYEQYF	TGCGCCAGCAGCCAAGCGGCTAGCTTCTACGAGCAGTACTTC
-	TRBV4-1	TRBJ1-1	-	CASSQGEGLDTEAFF	TGCGCCAGCAGCCAGGGGGAAGGTCTCGACACTGAAGCTTTCTTT
-	TRBV9	TRBJ2-1	once	CASSVEGGAGNEQFF	TGTGCCAGCAGCGTAGAGGGCGGGGCAGGCAATGAGCAGTTCTTC
-	TRBV7-6	TRBJ2-7	-	CASSAGLGSYEQYF	TGTGCCAGCAGCGCGGGCTTGGGCAGCTACGAGCAGTACTTC
-	TRBV19	TRBJ2-5	-	CASSIGGDLAADETQYF	TGTGCCAGTAGTATAGGGGGGGACTTAGCGGCGGACGAGACCCAGTACTTC
-	TRBV6-5	TRBJ2-7	-	CASSYWGARDYEQYF	TGTGCCAGCAGTTACTGGGGGGCCCGGGACTACGAGCAGTACTTC
TRBD2	TRBV29-1	TRBJ2-1	-	CSVEGTSGNPSYNEQFF	TGCAGCGTTGAAGGGACTAGCGGGAACCCGTCCTACAATGAGCAGTTCTTC
-	TRBV5-1	TRBJ2-1	-	CASSLASYNEQFF	TGCGCCAGCAGCCTAGCTTCCTACAATGAGCAGTTCTTC
TRBD2	TRBV9	TRBJ2-7	-	CASSVTSGTYEQYF	TGTGCCAGCAGCGTAACTAGCGGTACCTACGAGCAGTACTTC
-	TRBV6-6	TRBJ2-1	-	CAAGEDVNEQFF	TGTGCCGCCGGGGAGGATGTGAATGAGCAGTTCTTC
TRBD2	TRBV9	TRBJ2-2	-	CASSVEGGVDTGELFF	TGTGCCAGCAGCGTAGAGGGAGGGGTCGACACCGGGGAGCTGTTTTTT
-	TRBV28	TRBJ2-7	-	CASSSLRAATSYEQYF	TGTGCCAGCAGTTCCCTCCGGGCAGCCACCTCCTACGAGCAGTACTTC
-	TRBV6-6	TRBJ2-5	-	CASTDSQETQYF	TGTGCCAGCACGGACTCCCAAGAGACCCAGTACTTC
-	TRBV6-1	TRBJ2-5	-	CASSELETQETQYF	TGTGCCAGCAGTGAGTTGGAGACACAAGAGACCCAGTACTTC
TRBD2	TRBV5-4	TRBJ2-3	-	CASSLAGGYTDTQYF	TGTGCCAGCAGCTTGGCCGGGGGGTACACAGATACGCAGTATTTT
-	TRBV11-1	TRBJ1-1	-	CASSATENTEAFF	TGTGCCAGCAGCGCGACAGAGAACACTGAAGCTTTCTTT
-	TRBV4-1	TRBJ2-7	-	CASSQGTNYEQYF	TGCGCCAGCAGCCAAGGGACAAATTACGAGCAGTACTTC
-	TRBV4-2	TRBJ2-7	-	CASSQGTTYEQYF	TGTGCCAGCAGCCAAGGTACAACCTACGAGCAGTACTTC
-	TRBV28	TRBJ2-2	-	CASSPLRGIGELFF	TGTGCCAGCAGCCCTTTGAGGGGAATCGGGGAGCTGTTTTTT
-	TRBV19	TRBJ2-7	-	CASSISGYEQYF	TGTGCCAGTAGTATCTCGGGCTACGAGCAGTACTTC
TRBD1	TRBV28	TRBJ2-5	-	CASSLLRDSVKETQYF	TGTGCCAGCAGTTTACTCCGGGACAGCGTCAAAGAGACCCAGTACTTC
TRBD1	TRBV5-5	TRBJ1-2	-	CASRGETGQGDYGYTF	TGTGCCAGCAGGGGTGAAACGGGACAGGGGGACTATGGCTACACCTTC
TRBD1	TRBV7-6	TRBJ2-7	-	CASSLGRRQGAYEQYF	TGTGCCAGCAGCTTAGGGCGGCGACAGGGTGCCTACGAGCAGTACTTC
TRBD2	TRBV27	TRBJ2-1	-	CASSWGTSSYNEQFF	TGTGCCAGCAGTTGGGGGACTAGCTCCTACAATGAGCAGTTCTTC
TRBD2	TRBV30	TRBJ2-3	-	CAWSGGGSSTDTQYF	TGTGCCTGGAGTGGGGGAGGGTCTAGCACAGATACGCAGTATTTT
-	TRBV27	TRBJ2-3	-	CASNSRKGATDTQYF	TGTGCCAGCAACTCCCGTAAGGGAGCTACAGATACGCAGTATTTT
-	TRBV12-1	TRBJ2-5	-	CARNGGRETQYF	TGTGCCAGGAACGGGGGGCGAGAGACCCAGTACTTC
-	TRBV28	TRBJ1-1	-	CASTETRGTIAAFF	TGTGCCAGCACGGAAACCAGGGGAACTATCGCAGCTTTCTTT
-	TRBV6-5	TRBJ1-5	-	CASKAGTSQPQHF	TGTGCCAGCAAGGCAGGGACGAGTCAGCCCCAGCATTTT
-	TRBV6-1	TRBJ2-7	-	CASSYHQISYEQYF	TGTGCCAGCAGTTATCACCAAATCTCCTACGAGCAGTACTTC
-	TRBV7-9	TRBJ2-3	-	CASSLLGTPSADTQYF	TGTGCCAGCAGCTTATTGGGGACACCCAGCGCAGATACGCAGTATTTT
TRBD1	TRBV28	TRBJ2-7	-	CASSPSGTGDYEQYF	TGTGCCAGCAGCCCCTCCGGGACAGGTGACTACGAGCAGTACTTC
-	TRBV4-1	TRBJ1-1	few	CASMYRSNTEAFF	TGCGCCAGCATGTACAGGTCGAACACTGAAGCTTTCTTT